These 24 T cell receptor beta chains originate from one sample sequenced in a study of cytomegalovirus exposure and HLA in healthy donors. The PCR ran on 60 Vbeta and 13 Jbeta primers. Measured with immunoSEQ multiplex PCR; TCRdb has only the in-frame clones, and not every one. The table lists 150,000 or so clones, around 80% of them singletons. Sequencing input: PBMCs. The source of these receptors is a woman aged 40 to 50 in good health and CMV-seropositive.

The rearrangement uses TRBV7-9 and TRBJ2-5, with D tentatively TRBD1 (6 bases). Per the germline V gene, CDR1 is SEHNR and CDR2 is FQNEAQ (reference sequence). V gave up 3 bases and J gave up 2 bases, with 10 bases separating them. This CDR3 is 14 amino acids long. CDR3 coding DNA: TGTGCCAGCAGCTTCCGGGACACTCAAGAGACCCAGTACTTC. Its protein is CASSFRDTQETQYF.

The rearrangement joins TRBV30 to TRBJ1-5, with D unresolved. Germline-derived CDR1 and CDR2 are GTSNPN and SVGIG (reference sequence). V was pared by 3 bases and J by 2 bases, with 14 bases between. The CDR3 has 15 residues. CDR3 DNA sequence: TGTGCCTGGAGGCCGGTTGGTTATGGCAATCAGCCCCAGCATTTT. Translating gives CAWRPVGYGNQPQHF.

This clone has just one count. The J gene is TRBJ1-2, the V gene TRBV9; no definite D call. Germline CDR1 and CDR2: SGDLS and YYNGEE. This CDR3 has 15 amino acids. The V end lost 0 bases, the J end lost 0 bases, and 9 bases lay between the germline ends. The CDR3 spells CASSVASGPNYGYTF. Written as DNA, the CDR3 is TGTGCCAGCAGCGTAGCAAGCGGACCTAACTATGGCTACACCTTC.

The chain uses TRBV4-1 and TRBJ2-7; TRBD2 aligns across 11 bases. This CDR3 has 16 amino acids. Trimming took 0 bases from V and 3 from J; bases not matched to a gene: 4. CDR1 is MGHRA and CDR2 is YSYEKL in the germline V gene. CDR3 amino acids: CASSQEPGTSGYEQYF. CDR3 in DNA: TGCGCCAGCAGCCAAGAGCCCGGGACTAGCGGCTACGAGCAGTACTTC.

The chain couples TRBV19 to TRBJ1-1; tentatively, D is TRBD1 (5 bases). V lost 3 bases to trimming and J lost 4 bases, with 9 bases between them. This CDR3 has 13 amino acids. Germline lookup yields CDR1 LNHDA and CDR2 SQIVND (reference sequence). The chain's CDR3 is CASSMGGATEAFF. The CDR3, as DNA: TGTGCCAGTAGTATGGGAGGGGCCACTGAAGCTTTCTTT. Full variable domain (rest looked up from reference TRBV19 and TRBJ1-1): DGGITQSPKYLFRKEGQNVTLSCEQNLNHDAMYWYRQDPGQGLRLIYYSQIVNDFQKGDIAEGYSVSREKKESFPLTVTSAQKNPTAFYLCASSMGGATEAFFGQGTRLTVV.

This sequence joins TRBV29-1 and TRBJ2-5, with unresolved D. The germline V gene encodes CDR1 SQVTM and CDR2 ANQGSEA. The CDR3 length is 11 residues. Trimming stripped 6 bases from V and 4 bases from J, with 9 bases between. The CDR3 DNA follows: TGCAGCGTAGCCCCGGGAGAGACCCAGTACTTC. As protein: CSVAPGETQYF. Based on the CDR3 plus reference TRBV29-1 and TRBJ2-5, the full variable domain is SAVISQKPSRDICQRGTSLTIQCQVDSQVTMMFWYRQQPGQSLTLIATANQGSEATYESGFVIDKFPISRPNLTFSTLTVSNMSPEDSSIYLCSVAPGETQYFGPGTRLLVL.

CDR3 sequence (DNA): TGTGCCAGCAGGTTGACAGGGGCCTCCTACGAGCAGTACTTC. It yields the protein CASRLTGASYEQYF. The gene calls are TRBV2 and TRBJ2-7; TRBD1 agrees at 8 bases. Germline CDR1 SNHLY, CDR2 FYNNEI. J lost 0 bases, V lost 6 bases, and 4 bases had no gene match. CDR3 length: 14 residues.

The genes are TRBV5-6 and TRBJ2-2; TRBD2 agrees at 10 bases. The CDR3 loop spans 16 amino acids. The germline gives CDR1 SGHDT, CDR2 YYEEEE. V shed 2 bases and J 7 bases; nucleotides not matched to a gene: 8. CDR3 DNA sequence: TGTGCCAGCAGCTTTGGCAGCGGGAGGGTCGACGGGGAGCTGTTTTTT. This codes for CASSFGSGRVDGELFF.

The V gene is TRBV6-1, the J gene TRBJ1-2, with 7 bases that match TRBD1. This CDR3 spans 14 amino acids. V gave up 6 bases and J gave up 5 bases; unmatched junction bases: 9. CDR1 MNHNS and CDR2 SASEGT come from the germline V gene. Written as DNA, the CDR3 is TGTGCCAGCAGGCAGGGGGTAGTAGGATATGGCTACACCTTC. This translates into CASRQGVVGYGYTF.

The V and J genes are TRBV7-2 and TRBJ1-1; no clear D. This CDR3 region has 13 residues. The V gene lost 5 bases and the J gene lost 5 bases, with 12 bases spanning the gap. CDR1 SGHTA and CDR2 FQGNSA come from the germline V gene. The CDR3 loop reads CASSRKRDTEAFF. DNA of the CDR3: TGTGCCAGCAGCAGAAAACGAGATACTGAAGCTTTCTTT.

The chain links TRBV9 to TRBJ2-3; TRBD2 matches 9 bases. Germline CDR1 SGDLS, CDR2 YYNGEE. Germline trimming cut 0 bases from V and 2 bases from J; bases unmatched to any gene: 7. This CDR3 has 17 residues. The CDR3 loop is CASSVATASGITDTQYF. DNA for the CDR3: TGTGCCAGCAGCGTAGCTACGGCTAGCGGGATCACAGATACGCAGTATTTT.

The chain links TRBV21-1 to TRBJ1-4; TRBD1, as called in the table, went unchecked against the DNA. TRBV21-1 is annotated as a pseudogene. This CDR3 comprises 13 residues. CDR3 DNA: TGTGCCAGCAGCGCGAACAGGGAGGAAAAACTGTTTTTT. The encoded protein is CASSANREEKLFF.

The rearrangement uses TRBV28 and TRBJ2-3, with TRBD2 matching 9 bases. The CDR3 length is 17 residues. The germline CDR1 and CDR2 sequences are MDHEN and SYDVKM. V dropped 4 bases and J dropped 3; count of bases not matched to a gene: 11. In DNA, the CDR3 is TGTGCCAGCAGTTCGCATGGGGGCGGGAGGGGGACAGATACGCAGTATTTT. This encodes CASSSHGGGRGTDTQYF. The full variable domain, in which reference TRBV28 and TRBJ2-3 provide the parts outside the CDR3, is DVKVTQSSRYLVKRTGEKVFLECVQDMDHENMFWYRQDPGLGLRLIYFSYDVKMKEKGDIPEGYSVSREKKERFSLILESASTNQTSMYLCASSSHGGGRGTDTQYFGPGTRLTVL.

This chain links TRBV5-4 with TRBJ2-7, with TRBD1 identical over 8 bases. Germline V CDR1 and CDR2: SGHNT, YYREEE (reference sequence). This CDR3 comprises 14 residues. V lost 3 bases to trimming and J lost 3 bases; unmatched junction nucleotides: 5. The CDR3 DNA sequence: TGTGCCAGCAGCTCCGGGACAGGTGGCTACGAGCAGTACTTC. This codes for CASSSGTGGYEQYF.

The chain uses TRBV2 and TRBJ2-1; the match to TRBD2 covers 8 bases. Germline V lookup: CDR1 SNHLY, CDR2 FYNNEI. Trimming removed 4 bases from V and 9 bases from J; junction bases left unmatched: 11. The CDR3 covers 15 residues. The CDR3 coding sequence is TGTGCCAGCAGTGCCCAGGGACTAGGTTCGTCTGAGCAGTTCTTC. It encodes CASSAQGLGSSEQFF.

In regard to this clone: The same CDR3 is also encoded by other DNA sequences in this sample. The genes are TRBV5-1 and TRBJ2-7; 8 nucleotides align to TRBD1. Unmatched junction bases numbered 3, after V lost 0 bases and J lost 1 base. CDR1 and CDR2 from the germline V gene are SGHRS and YFSETQ. The length of the CDR3 is 15 residues. CDR3 nucleotides: TGCGCCAGCAGCTTGGGACAGGGGTTTTCCTACGAGCAGTACTTC. This translates into CASSLGQGFSYEQYF.

The chain uses TRBV5-1 and TRBJ1-4; the D gene is possibly TRBD1 (5 bases). Looked up from germline, CDR1 is SGHRS and CDR2 is YFSETQ. The V gene lost 0 bases and the J gene lost 4 bases, with 10 bases spanning the gap. The CDR3 runs 15 residues. The CDR3 is CASSLGQGLNEKLFF. DNA for the CDR3: TGCGCCAGCAGCTTGGGTCAGGGCCTTAATGAAAAACTGTTTTTT. Using reference TRBV5-1 and TRBJ1-4 for the parts outside the CDR3, the full variable domain is KAGVTQTPRYLIKTRGQQVTLSCSPISGHRSVSWYQQTPGQGLQFLFEYFSETQRNKGNFPGRFSGRQFSNSRSEMNVSTLELGDSALYLCASSLGQGLNEKLFFGSGTQLSVL.

The chain combines TRBV19 with TRBJ2-1, with 7 bases fitting TRBD2. The length of the CDR3 is 16 residues. Germline CDR1 and CDR2: LNHDA and SQIVND (reference sequence). With V trimmed by 1 base and J by 7 bases, 10 bases remained unmatched. The CDR3 region is CASSIVGAGVGNEQFF. The CDR3 DNA reads as TGTGCCAGTAGTATAGTAGGGGCGGGAGTAGGTAATGAGCAGTTCTTC.

V is TRBV12-5 and J is TRBJ2-1, with 8 bases aligning to TRBD2. Germline lookup yields CDR1 LGHNT and CDR2 FRNRAP. Losses at the gene ends were 1 base for V and 4 bases for J; bases not matched to a gene: 15. The length of the CDR3 is 19 residues. CDR3 nucleotides: TGTGCTAGTGGTTTGGACAGGAAAACCGGGACTAGAGAATACAATGAGCAGTTCTTC. Protein product: CASGLDRKTGTREYNEQFF. The whole variable domain, filled in from reference TRBV12-5 and TRBJ2-1, reads DARVTQTPRHKVTEMGQEVTMRCQPILGHNTVFWYRQTMMQGLELLAYFRNRAPLDDSGMPKDRFSAEMPDATLATLKIQPSEPRDSAVYFCASGLDRKTGTREYNEQFFGPGTRLTVL.

This chain links TRBV5-1 with TRBJ2-2; TRBD2 matches 9 bases. In germline, CDR1 is SGHRS, CDR2 YFSETQ. V was clipped by 4 bases and J by 7 bases; unmatched bases: 8. This CDR3 is 15 amino acids long. This CDR3 reads CASSPQREVIGELFF. The CDR3 coding sequence is TGCGCCAGCAGCCCCCAGCGGGAGGTGATCGGGGAGCTGTTTTTT. Full variable domain (outside the CDR3, taken from reference TRBV5-1 and TRBJ2-2): KAGVTQTPRYLIKTRGQQVTLSCSPISGHRSVSWYQQTPGQGLQFLFEYFSETQRNKGNFPGRFSGRQFSNSRSEMNVSTLELGDSALYLCASSPQREVIGELFFGEGSRLTVL.

Remarks on this clone: The same CDR3 also results from other DNA sequences found in this sample. This chain links TRBV19 with TRBJ2-3; TRBD2 aligns across 10 bases. CDR1 and CDR2 (germline): LNHDA, SQIVND (reference sequence). CDR3 length equals 16 residues. V was clipped by 4 bases and J by 2 bases; unmatched bases: 6. The CDR3, as DNA: TGTGCCAGTAGTACTCGACTAGCGGGTTCCACAGATACGCAGTATTTT. This codes for CASSTRLAGSTDTQYF.

V and J are TRBV27 and TRBJ2-3; D unclear. The CDR3 loop spans 14 amino acids. Germline V gene data show CDR1 as MNHEY and CDR2 as SMNVEV (reference sequence). V was clipped by 3 bases and J by 0 bases, with 7 bases between them. CDR3: CASSFGASTDTQYF. CDR3 nucleotides: TGTGCCAGCAGTTTTGGAGCTAGCACAGATACGCAGTATTTT.

This sequence joins TRBV5-1 and TRBJ2-1; 14 bases map to TRBD2. The CDR3 extends over 15 amino acids. V shed 2 bases, J shed 8 bases, and the junction held 3 bases outside the gene matches. Germline CDR1 and CDR2: SGHRS and YFSETQ. CDR3 loop: CASSFGTSGSHEQFF. The CDR3 DNA follows: TGCGCCAGCAGCTTCGGGACTAGCGGGAGTCATGAGCAGTTCTTC.

J is TRBJ2-7 and V is TRBV27; 7 positions match TRBD2. Looked up from germline, CDR1 is MNHEY and CDR2 is SMNVEV (reference sequence). Losses at the gene ends were 3 bases for V and 2 bases for J; bases not matched to a gene: 4. The CDR3 is 14 amino acids. CDR3 DNA sequence: TGTGCCAGCAGTTTGTCGGGAGGTCCCTACGAGCAGTACTTC. This encodes CASSLSGGPYEQYF.